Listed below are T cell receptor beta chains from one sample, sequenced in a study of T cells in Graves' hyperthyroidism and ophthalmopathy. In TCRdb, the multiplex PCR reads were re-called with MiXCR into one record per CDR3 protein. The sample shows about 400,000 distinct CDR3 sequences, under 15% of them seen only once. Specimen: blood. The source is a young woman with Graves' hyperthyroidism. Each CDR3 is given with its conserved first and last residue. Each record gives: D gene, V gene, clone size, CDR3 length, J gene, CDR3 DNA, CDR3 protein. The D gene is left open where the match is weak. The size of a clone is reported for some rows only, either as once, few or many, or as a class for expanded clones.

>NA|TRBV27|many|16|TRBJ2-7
TGTGCCAGCAGTTTAAGCCGCACAGGGTACTCAAGCGAGCAGTACTTC
CASSLSRTGYSSEQYF
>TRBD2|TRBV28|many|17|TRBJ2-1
TGTGCCAGCAGTCCGCTACCTAGCGGGAGGTACTACAATGAGCAGTTCTTC
CASSPLPSGRYYNEQFF
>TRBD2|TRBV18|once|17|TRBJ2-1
TGTGCCAGCTCACCACCGGGACTAAGGATCCCCTACAATGAGCAGTTCTTC
CASSPPGLRIPYNEQFF
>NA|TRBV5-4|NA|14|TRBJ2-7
TGTGCCAGCAGCGGGAAGGGCCAAAAGCCGGTGCAGTACTTC
CASSGKGQKPVQYF
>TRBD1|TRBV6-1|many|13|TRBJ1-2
TGTGCCAGCAGAACAGCGGACAGGGACGGCTACACCTTC
CASRTADRDGYTF
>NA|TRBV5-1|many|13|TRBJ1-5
TGCGCCAGTGAGGCTGGTGGCAATCAGCCCCAGCATTTT
CASEAGGNQPQHF
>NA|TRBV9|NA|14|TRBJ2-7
TGTGCCAGCAGCTCCGGACCCCTGGCTTACGAGCAGTACTTC
CASSSGPLAYEQYF
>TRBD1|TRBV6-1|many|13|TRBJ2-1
TGTGCCAGCAGTGTCACAGGGGGCAGTGAGCAGTTCTTC
CASSVTGGSEQFF
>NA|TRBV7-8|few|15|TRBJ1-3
TGTGCCAGCAGCTTAGAAGGGTCACGAGGAAACACCATATATTTT
CASSLEGSRGNTIYF
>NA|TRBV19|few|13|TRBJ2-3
TGTGCCACCCGACCTCTAAGCACAGATACGCAGTATTTT
CATRPLSTDTQYF
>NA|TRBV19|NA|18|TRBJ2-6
TGTGCCAGTAGTATATGGGCAGGGGTGCTCTCTGGGGCCAACGTCCTGACTTTC
CASSIWAGVLSGANVLTF
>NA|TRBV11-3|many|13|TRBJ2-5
TGTGCCAGCAGCCGGGACTTACAAGAGACCCAGTACTTC
CASSRDLQETQYF
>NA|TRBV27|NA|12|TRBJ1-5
TGTGCCAGCAGTGCCCGGGATCAGCCCCAGCATTTT
CASSARDQPQHF
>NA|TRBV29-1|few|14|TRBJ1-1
TGCAGCGTTTGGGGGGCGGTAAGTGCCACTGAAGCTTTCTTT
CSVWGAVSATEAFF
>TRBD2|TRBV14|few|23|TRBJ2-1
TGTGCCAGCAGCCCACTCCGGGGCAGGAGGGGACTAGCGGGATACTTACAAGGCAATGAGCAGTTCTTC
CASSPLRGRRGLAGYLQGNEQFF
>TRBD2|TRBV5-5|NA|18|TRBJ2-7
TGTGCCAGCAGCTTGAGTCCCCTGGTAGCGGGGGTAACCTACGAGCAGTACTTC
CASSLSPLVAGVTYEQYF
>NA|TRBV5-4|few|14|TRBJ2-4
TGTGCCAGCAGCTTGGGAACGTCCAAAAACATTCAGTACTTC
CASSLGTSKNIQYF
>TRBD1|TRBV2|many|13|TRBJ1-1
TGTGCCGGAGACAGGGGGATGAACACTGAAGCTTTCTTT
CAGDRGMNTEAFF
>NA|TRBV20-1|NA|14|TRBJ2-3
TGCAGTGCGAAAGGGGGGAGCCTCACAGATACGCAGTATTTT
CSAKGGSLTDTQYF
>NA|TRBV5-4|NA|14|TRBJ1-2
TGTGCCAGCAGCTTGGGGATGCAGGCTTATGGCTACACCTTC
CASSLGMQAYGYTF
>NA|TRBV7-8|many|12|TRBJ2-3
TGTGCCAGCAGGGCGGCCCCAGATACGCAGTATTTT
CASRAAPDTQYF
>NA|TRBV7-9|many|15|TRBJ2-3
TGTGCCAGCAGCTTCCTGGCGGGAAGCACAGATACGCAGTATTTT
CASSFLAGSTDTQYF
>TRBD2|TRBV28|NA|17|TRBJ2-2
TGTGCCAGCAGTTTCCTAGCGGCCACCCTCGGAACCGGGGAGCTGTTTTTT
CASSFLAATLGTGELFF
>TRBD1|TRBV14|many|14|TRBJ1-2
TGTGCCAGCAGCCAAGTCCACAGGGGAAATGGCTACACCTTC
CASSQVHRGNGYTF
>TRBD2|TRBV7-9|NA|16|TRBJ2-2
TGTGCCAGCAGAGGCGCTAGCGGTAAAAACACCGGGGAGCTGTTTTTT
CASRGASGKNTGELFF
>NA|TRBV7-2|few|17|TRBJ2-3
TGTGCCAGCAGCTCGTGGGAAGGGGGAGTCGACACAGATACGCAGTATTTT
CASSSWEGGVDTDTQYF
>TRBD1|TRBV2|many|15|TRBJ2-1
TGTGCCAGCAGTGAGGGGACAGGGCGGTTGGATGAGCAGTTCTTC
CASSEGTGRLDEQFF
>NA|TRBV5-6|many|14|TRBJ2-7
TGTGCCAGCAGCTTCTCGACTAGTAGCTACGAGCAGTACTTC
CASSFSTSSYEQYF